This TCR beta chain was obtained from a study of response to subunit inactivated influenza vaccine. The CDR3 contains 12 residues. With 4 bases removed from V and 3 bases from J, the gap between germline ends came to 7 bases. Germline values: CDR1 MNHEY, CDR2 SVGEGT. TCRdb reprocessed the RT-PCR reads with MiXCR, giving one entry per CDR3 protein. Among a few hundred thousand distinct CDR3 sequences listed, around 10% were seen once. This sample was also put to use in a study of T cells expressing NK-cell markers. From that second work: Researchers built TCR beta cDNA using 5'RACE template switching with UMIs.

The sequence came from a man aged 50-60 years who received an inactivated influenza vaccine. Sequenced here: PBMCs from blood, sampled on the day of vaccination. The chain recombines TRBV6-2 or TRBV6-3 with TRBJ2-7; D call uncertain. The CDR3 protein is CASSFRVYEQYF. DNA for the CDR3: TGTGCCAGCAGTTTCAGAGTCTACGAGCAGTACTTC.